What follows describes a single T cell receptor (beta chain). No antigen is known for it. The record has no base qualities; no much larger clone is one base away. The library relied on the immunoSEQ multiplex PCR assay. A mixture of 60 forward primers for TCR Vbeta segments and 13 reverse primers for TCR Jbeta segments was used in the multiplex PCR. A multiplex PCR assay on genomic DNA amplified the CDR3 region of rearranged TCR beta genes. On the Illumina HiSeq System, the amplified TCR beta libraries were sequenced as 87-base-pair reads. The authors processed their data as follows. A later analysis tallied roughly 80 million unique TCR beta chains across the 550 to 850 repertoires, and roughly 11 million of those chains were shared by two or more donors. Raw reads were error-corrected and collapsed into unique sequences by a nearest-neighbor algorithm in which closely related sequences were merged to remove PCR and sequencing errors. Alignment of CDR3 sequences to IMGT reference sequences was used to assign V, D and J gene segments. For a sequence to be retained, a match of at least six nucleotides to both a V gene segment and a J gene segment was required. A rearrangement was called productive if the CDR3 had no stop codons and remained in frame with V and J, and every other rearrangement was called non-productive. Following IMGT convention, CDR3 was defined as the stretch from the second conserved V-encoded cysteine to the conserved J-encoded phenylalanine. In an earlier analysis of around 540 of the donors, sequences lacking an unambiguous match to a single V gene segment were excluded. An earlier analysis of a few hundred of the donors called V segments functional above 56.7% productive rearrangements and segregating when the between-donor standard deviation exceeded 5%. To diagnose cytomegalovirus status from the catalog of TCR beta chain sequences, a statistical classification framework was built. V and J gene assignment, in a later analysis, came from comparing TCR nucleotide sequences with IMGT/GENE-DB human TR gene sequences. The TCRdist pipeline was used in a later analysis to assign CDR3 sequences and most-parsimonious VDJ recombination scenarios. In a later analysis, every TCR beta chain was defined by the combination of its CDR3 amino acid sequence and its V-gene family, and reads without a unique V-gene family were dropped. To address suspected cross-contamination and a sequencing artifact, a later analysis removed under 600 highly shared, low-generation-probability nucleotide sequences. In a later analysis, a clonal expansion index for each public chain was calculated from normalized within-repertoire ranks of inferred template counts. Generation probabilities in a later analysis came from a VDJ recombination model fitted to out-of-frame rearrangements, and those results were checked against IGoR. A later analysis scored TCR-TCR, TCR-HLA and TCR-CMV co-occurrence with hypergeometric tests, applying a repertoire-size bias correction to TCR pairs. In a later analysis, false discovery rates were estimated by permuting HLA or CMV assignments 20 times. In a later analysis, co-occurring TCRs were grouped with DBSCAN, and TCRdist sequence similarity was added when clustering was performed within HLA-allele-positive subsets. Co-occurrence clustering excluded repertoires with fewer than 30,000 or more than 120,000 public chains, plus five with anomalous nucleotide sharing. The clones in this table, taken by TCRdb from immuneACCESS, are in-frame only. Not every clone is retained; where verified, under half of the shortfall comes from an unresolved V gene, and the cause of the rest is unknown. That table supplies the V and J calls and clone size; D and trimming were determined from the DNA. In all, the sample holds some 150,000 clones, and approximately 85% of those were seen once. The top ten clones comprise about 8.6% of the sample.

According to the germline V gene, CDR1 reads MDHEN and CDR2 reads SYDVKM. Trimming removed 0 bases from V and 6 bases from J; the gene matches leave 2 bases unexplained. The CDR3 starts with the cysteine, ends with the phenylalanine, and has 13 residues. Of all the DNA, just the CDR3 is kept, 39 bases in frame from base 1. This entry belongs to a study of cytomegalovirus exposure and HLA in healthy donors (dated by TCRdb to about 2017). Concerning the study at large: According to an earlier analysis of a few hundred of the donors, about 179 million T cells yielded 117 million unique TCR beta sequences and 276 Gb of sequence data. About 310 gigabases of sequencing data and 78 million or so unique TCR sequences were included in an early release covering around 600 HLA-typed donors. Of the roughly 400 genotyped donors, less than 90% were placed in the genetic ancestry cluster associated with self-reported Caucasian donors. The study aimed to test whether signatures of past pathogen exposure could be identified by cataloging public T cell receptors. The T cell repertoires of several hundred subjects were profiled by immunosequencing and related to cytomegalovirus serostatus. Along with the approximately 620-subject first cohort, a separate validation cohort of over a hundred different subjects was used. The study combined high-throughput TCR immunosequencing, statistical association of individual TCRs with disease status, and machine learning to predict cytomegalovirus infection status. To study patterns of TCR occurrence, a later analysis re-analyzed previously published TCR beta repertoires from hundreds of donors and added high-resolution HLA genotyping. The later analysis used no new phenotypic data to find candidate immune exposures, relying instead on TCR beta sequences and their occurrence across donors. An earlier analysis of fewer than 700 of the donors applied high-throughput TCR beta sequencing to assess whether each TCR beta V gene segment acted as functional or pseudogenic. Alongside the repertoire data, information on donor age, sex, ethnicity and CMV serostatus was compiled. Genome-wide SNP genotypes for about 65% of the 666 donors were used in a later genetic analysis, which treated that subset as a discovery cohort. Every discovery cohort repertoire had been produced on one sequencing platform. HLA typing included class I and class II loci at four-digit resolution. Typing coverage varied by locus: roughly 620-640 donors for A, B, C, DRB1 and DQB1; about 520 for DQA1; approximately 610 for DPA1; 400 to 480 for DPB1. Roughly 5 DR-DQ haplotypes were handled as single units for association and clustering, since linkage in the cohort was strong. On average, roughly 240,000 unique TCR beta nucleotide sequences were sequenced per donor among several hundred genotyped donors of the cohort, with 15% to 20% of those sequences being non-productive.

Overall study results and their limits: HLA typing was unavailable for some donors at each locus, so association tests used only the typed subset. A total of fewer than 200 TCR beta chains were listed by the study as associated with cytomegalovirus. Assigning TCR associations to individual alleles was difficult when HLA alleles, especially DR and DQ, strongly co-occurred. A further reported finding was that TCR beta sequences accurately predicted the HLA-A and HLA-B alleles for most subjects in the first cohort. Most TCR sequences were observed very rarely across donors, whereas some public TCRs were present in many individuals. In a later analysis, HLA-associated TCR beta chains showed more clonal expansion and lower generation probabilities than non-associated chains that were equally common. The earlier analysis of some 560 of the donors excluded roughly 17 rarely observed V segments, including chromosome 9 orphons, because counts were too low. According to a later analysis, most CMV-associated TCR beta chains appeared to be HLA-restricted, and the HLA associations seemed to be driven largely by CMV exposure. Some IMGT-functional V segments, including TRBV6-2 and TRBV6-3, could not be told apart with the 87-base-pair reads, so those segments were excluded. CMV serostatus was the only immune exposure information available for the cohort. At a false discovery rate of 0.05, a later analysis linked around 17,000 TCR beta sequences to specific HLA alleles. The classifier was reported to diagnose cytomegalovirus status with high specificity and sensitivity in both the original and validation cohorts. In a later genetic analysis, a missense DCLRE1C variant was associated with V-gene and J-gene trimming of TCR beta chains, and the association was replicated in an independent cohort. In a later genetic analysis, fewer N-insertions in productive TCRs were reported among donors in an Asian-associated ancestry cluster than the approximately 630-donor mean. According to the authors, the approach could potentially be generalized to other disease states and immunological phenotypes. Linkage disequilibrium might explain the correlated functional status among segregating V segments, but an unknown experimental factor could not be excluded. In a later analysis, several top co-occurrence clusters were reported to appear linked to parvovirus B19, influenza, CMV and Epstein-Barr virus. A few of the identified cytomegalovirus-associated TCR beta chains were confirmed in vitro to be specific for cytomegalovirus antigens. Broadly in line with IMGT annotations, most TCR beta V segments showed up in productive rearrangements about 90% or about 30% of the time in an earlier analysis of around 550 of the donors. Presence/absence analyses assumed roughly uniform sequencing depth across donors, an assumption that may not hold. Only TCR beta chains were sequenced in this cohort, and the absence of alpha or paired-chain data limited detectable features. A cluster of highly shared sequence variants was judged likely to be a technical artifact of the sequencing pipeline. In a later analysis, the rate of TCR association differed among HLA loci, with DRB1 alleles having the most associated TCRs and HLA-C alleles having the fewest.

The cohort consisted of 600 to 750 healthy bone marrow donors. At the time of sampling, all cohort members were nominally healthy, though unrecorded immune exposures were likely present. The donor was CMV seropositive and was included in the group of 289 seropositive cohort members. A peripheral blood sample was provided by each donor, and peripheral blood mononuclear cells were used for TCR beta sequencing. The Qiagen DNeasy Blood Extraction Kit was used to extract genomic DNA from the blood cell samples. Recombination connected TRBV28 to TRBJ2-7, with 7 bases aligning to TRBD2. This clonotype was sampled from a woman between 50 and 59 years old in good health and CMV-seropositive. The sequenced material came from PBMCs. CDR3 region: CASSLWGGLEQYF. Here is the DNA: TGTGCCAGCAGTTTATGGGGAGGGCTCGAGCAGTACTTC.